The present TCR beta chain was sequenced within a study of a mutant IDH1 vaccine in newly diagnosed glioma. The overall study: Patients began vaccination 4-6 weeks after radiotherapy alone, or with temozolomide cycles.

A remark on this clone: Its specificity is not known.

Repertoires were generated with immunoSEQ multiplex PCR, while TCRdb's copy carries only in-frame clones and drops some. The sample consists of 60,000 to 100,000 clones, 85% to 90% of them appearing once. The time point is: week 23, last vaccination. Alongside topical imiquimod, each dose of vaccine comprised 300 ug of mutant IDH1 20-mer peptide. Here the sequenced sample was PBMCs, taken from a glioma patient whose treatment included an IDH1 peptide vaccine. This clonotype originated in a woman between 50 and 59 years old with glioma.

Here the CDR3 DNA reads TGTGCCAGCAGCGGCGTTAGTCTGAACACTGAAGCTTTCTTT. Its protein is CASSGVSLNTEAFF. V is TRBV2 and J is TRBJ1-1; no reliable D call. The length of the CDR3 is 14 residues. Germline CDR1 and CDR2: SNHLY and FYNNEI. V was pared by 6 bases and J by 0 bases, with 11 bases between.